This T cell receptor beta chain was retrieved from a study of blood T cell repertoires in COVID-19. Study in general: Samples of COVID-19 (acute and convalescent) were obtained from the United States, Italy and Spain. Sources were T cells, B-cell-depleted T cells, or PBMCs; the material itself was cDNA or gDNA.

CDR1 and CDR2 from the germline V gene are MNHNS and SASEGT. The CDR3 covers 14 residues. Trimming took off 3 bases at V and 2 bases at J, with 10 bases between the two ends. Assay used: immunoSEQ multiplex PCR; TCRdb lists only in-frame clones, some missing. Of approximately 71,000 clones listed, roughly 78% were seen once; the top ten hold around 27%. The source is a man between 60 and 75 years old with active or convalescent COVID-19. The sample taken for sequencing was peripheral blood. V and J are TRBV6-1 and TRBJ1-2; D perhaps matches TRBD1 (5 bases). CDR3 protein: CASSEAGPNYGYTF. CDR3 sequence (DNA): TGTGCCAGCAGTGAGGCGGGACCCAACTATGGCTACACCTTC.